This TCR beta chain was sequenced in a study of CD4 T cells in relation to SARS-CoV-2 and coronaviruses. Study background: PBMCs were cultured with antigen for nine to eleven days before TCR beta sequencing. The negative reference was HIV-1 Nef peptide pool or peptide-free culture.

Before the COVID-19 pandemic, during about 2010-2018, CD4+ T cells were taken from unexposed donors. After roughly ten days of culture, CD4+ T cells were isolated. Cells permitting, SARS-CoV-2 S/N and four cold-coronavirus spikes were tested on unexposed-donor CD4+ T cells. Cultures received half-medium IL-2 refreshes on days 3 and 7. With respect to this clone: The antigen is not known.

Assay: immunoSEQ multiplex PCR; the TCRdb copy retains only in-frame clones and omits some. The data hold approximately 24,000 clones, with 75% observed a single time. CDR3 length: 13 residues. Unmatched junction bases numbered 3, after V lost 2 bases and J lost 5 bases. The V call is TRBV12-3 or TRBV12-4, the J call TRBJ2-7; 7 bases are shared with TRBD2. What was sequenced was CD4+ T cells from PBMCs, cultured in vitro. This TCR derives from a human donor in good health. Written as DNA, the CDR3 is TGTGCCAGCAGTTTATTTGGGAGGGACGAGCAGTACTTC. Its translation: CASSLFGRDEQYF.